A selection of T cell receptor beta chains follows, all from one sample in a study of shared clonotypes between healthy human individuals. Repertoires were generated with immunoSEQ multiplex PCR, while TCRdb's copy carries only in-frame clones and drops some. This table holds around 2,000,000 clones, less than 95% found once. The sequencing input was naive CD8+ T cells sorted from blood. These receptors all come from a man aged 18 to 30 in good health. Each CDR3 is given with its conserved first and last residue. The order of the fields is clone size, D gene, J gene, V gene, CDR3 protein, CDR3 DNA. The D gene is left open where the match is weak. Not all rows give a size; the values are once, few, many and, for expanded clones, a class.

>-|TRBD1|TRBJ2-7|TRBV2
CASSPSKDREGYEQYF
TGTGCCAGCAGTCCATCCAAGGACAGGGAAGGTTACGAGCAGTACTTC
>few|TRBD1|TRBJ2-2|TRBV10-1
CASSESAGQGTGELFF
TGCGCCAGCAGTGAGTCGGCGGGACAGGGTACCGGGGAGCTGTTTTTT
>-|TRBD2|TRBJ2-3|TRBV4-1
CASSQEQGTSGPDTQYF
TGCGCCAGCAGCCAAGAACAAGGGACTAGCGGACCAGATACGCAGTATTTT
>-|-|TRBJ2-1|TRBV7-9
CASSSRDGYNEQFF
TGTGCCAGCAGCTCCCGGGACGGCTACAATGAGCAGTTCTTC
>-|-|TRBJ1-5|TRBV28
CASSLLAGPNQPQHF
TGTGCCAGCAGTTTGCTTGCAGGGCCAAATCAGCCCCAGCATTTT
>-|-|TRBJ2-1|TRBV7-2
CASSLTPVADEDYNEQFF
TGTGCCAGCAGCTTAACACCCGTAGCGGACGAAGACTACAATGAGCAGTTCTTC
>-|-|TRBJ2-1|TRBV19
CASSMWLRDNNEQFF
TGTGCCAGTAGTATGTGGTTGAGGGATAACAATGAGCAGTTCTTC
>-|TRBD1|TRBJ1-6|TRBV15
CATSRDAGGSSPLHF
TGTGCCACCAGCAGAGATGCAGGGGGGAGTTCACCCCTCCACTTT
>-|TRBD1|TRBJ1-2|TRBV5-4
CASSLGEQGARGYTF
TGTGCCAGCAGCTTGGGGGAACAGGGGGCGCGAGGCTACACCTTC
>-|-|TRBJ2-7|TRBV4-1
CASSQEMGEWNYEQYF
TGCGCCAGCAGCCAAGAGATGGGGGAGTGGAACTACGAGCAGTACTTC
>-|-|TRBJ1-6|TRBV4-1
CASSHRQDYDSPLHF
TGCGCCAGCAGCCATAGACAGGATTACGATTCACCCCTCCACTTT
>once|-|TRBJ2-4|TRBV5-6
CASSLALLAKNIQYF
TGTGCCAGCAGCCTGGCTCTCTTAGCCAAAAACATTCAGTACTTC
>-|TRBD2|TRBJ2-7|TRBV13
CASSLGGLAPLINEQYF
TGTGCCAGCAGCTTAGGGGGACTAGCTCCTCTCATAAACGAGCAGTACTTC
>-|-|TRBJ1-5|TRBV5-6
CASSFGVGQPQHF
TGTGCCAGCAGCTTCGGGGTGGGACAGCCCCAGCATTTT
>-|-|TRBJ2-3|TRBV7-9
CASSVATPTDTQYF
TGTGCCAGCAGTGTGGCGACGCCCACAGATACGCAGTATTTT
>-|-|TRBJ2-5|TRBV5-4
CASSWAGETQYF
TGTGCCAGCAGCTGGGCCGGGGAGACCCAGTACTTC
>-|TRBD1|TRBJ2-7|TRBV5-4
CASSMRQGYEQYF
TGTGCCAGCAGCATGAGACAGGGTTACGAGCAGTACTTC
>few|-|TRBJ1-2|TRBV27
CASRGPNYGYTF
TGTGCCTCTCGTGGGCCTAACTATGGCTACACCTTC
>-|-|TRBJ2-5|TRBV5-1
CASSLYQDSQETQYF
TGCGCCAGCAGCTTGTACCAGGACAGCCAAGAGACCCAGTACTTC
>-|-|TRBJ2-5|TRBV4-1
CASSQESGLETQYF
TGCGCCAGCAGCCAAGAATCGGGGTTGGAGACCCAGTACTTC
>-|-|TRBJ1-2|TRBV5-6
CASSLRGGGYTF
TGTGCCAGCAGCTTGAGAGGGGGTGGCTACACCTTC
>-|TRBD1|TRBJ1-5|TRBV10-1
CASSEILGGRAGNQPQHF
TGCGCCAGCAGTGAGATTTTAGGGGGCAGGGCCGGCAATCAGCCCCAGCATTTT
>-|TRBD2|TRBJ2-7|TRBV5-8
CASSLGLREDEQYF
TGTGCCAGCAGCTTGGGGTTGCGGGAGGACGAGCAGTACTTC
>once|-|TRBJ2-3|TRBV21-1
CASSVRTSGGDTDTQYF
TGTGCCAGCAGCGTCCGGACTAGCGGGGGGGATACAGATACGCAGTATTTT
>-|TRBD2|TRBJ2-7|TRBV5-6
CASSLQLAGDSYEQYF
TGTGCCAGCAGCTTGCAATTGGCGGGGGACTCCTACGAGCAGTACTTC
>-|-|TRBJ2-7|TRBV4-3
CASSQDLLTSTEGGSYEQYF
TGCGCCAGCAGCCAAGACCTCTTGACTAGCACCGAAGGGGGCTCCTACGAGCAGTACTTC
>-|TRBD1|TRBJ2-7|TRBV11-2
CASSLVTPGTGYEQYF
TGTGCCAGCAGCTTAGTGACCCCCGGGACAGGATACGAGCAGTACTTC
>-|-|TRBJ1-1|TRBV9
CASSVEAQGAEAFF
TGTGCCAGCAGCGTAGAGGCACAGGGCGCTGAAGCTTTCTTT
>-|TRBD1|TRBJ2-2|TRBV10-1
CASSERGRGRSDTGELFF
TGCGCCAGCAGTGAAAGGGGCAGGGGGCGGTCGGACACCGGGGAGCTGTTTTTT
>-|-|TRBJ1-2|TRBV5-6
CASSLSQGKGYGYTF
TGTGCCAGCAGCTTGTCCCAGGGAAAAGGCTATGGCTACACCTTC
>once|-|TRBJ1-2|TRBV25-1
CASSEGRGGYTF
TGTGCCAGCAGTGAGGGCAGGGGAGGCTACACCTTC
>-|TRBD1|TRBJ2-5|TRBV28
CASTLTGEEETQYF
TGTGCCAGCACCCTGACAGGGGAAGAAGAGACCCAGTACTTC
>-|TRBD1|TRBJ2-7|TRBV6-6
CASSSGTGGAEEQYF
TGTGCCAGCAGTTCCGGGACAGGGGGCGCGGAGGAGCAGTACTTC
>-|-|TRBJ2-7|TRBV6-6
CASSYLAGYEQYF
TGTGCCAGCAGTTACTTGGCGGGATACGAGCAGTACTTC
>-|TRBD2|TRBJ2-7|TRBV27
CASSLLTSDGRISEQYF
TGTGCCAGCAGTCTACTGACTAGCGACGGGAGGATATCGGAGCAGTACTTC
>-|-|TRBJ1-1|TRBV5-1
CASSLTRGEAFF
TGCGCCAGCAGCCTAACTCGTGGTGAAGCTTTCTTT
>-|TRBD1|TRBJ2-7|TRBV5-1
CASSLWVEGAPYEQYF
TGCGCCAGCAGCTTGTGGGTTGAGGGGGCACCTTACGAGCAGTACTTC
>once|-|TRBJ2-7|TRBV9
CASSAYGAGGEQYF
TGTGCCAGCAGCGCATACGGGGCTGGGGGAGAGCAGTACTTC
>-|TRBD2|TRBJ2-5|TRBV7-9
CASSFPELAGDGTQYF
TGTGCCAGCAGCTTCCCGGAACTAGCGGGGGATGGGACCCAGTACTTC
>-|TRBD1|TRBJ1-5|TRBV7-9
CASSAGTGYSNQPQHF
TGTGCCAGCAGCGCCGGGACAGGGTATAGCAATCAGCCCCAGCATTTT
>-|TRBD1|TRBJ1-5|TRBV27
CASSLGQGAGQPQHF
TGTGCCAGCAGTTTAGGACAGGGTGCGGGTCAGCCCCAGCATTTT
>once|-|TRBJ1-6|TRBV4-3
CASSRLSRDLNSPLHF
TGCGCCAGCAGCCGCCTTTCCCGGGACCTTAATTCACCCCTCCACTTT
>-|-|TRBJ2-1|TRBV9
CASSGQENEQFF
TGTGCCAGCAGCGGTCAGGAGAATGAGCAGTTCTTC
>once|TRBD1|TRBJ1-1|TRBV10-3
CAISPATGLNTEAFF
TGTGCCATCAGTCCTGCGACAGGGTTGAACACTGAAGCTTTCTTT
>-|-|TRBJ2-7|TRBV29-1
CSVEVVEQGYEQYF
TGCAGCGTTGAAGTGGTTGAACAGGGCTACGAGCAGTACTTC
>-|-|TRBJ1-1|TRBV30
CAWSGGTGTEAFF
TGTGCCTGGAGTGGGGGTACGGGCACTGAAGCTTTCTTT
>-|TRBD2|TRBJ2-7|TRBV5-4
CASSLEWGLASYEQYF
TGTGCCAGCAGCTTGGAATGGGGACTAGCGTCATACGAGCAGTACTTC
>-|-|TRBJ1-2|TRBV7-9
CASSLGVGGFYGYTF
TGTGCCAGCAGCTTAGGTGTAGGGGGGTTCTATGGCTACACCTTC
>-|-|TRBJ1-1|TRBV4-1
CASSQIWGQAGEAFF
TGCGCCAGCAGCCAAATATGGGGGCAGGCTGGTGAAGCTTTCTTT
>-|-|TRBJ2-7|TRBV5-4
CASSLEGSEQYF
TGTGCCAGCAGCTTAGAGGGTTCCGAGCAGTACTTC
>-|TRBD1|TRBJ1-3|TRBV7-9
CASSHSGTGRSGNTIYF
TGTGCCAGCAGCCACTCTGGGACAGGTCGTTCTGGAAACACCATATATTTT
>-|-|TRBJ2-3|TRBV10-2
CASQGLAGTDTQYF
TGCGCCAGCCAGGGGCTAGCGGGCACAGATACGCAGTATTTT